This T cell receptor beta chain is from a study of blood T cell repertoires in COVID-19. This clone was seen just once. As processed by the authors: The authors estimated nucleated cell counts from reference gene primer amplification. Here immunoSEQ multiplex PCR was the method, and the copy in TCRdb shows in-frame clones only, minus some. Clone size and the V and J calls come from that table; the DNA yielded D and trimming. Altogether around 88,000 clones are present, 85% to 95% being singletons, with the ten largest covering about 1.7%. This CDR3 has 15 residues. V was shortened by 3 bases and J by 5 bases, with 13 bases between the two germline ends. Germline values: CDR1 MDHEN, CDR2 SYDVKM.

The genes are TRBV28 and TRBJ2-2; no definite D call. The receptor comes from a man between 60 and 75 years old with acute or convalescent COVID-19. Sequencing was performed on peripheral blood. CDR3 DNA: TGTGCCAGCAGTTTTATCGGTCCTAGGACCGGGGAGCTGTTTTTT. It codes for CASSFIGPRTGELFF.